This T cell receptor (beta chain) was sequenced in a study of T cell changes during pregnancy in multiple sclerosis. The data were produced by immunoSEQ multiplex PCR, yet TCRdb's version contains in-frame clones alone and is incomplete. The table has roughly 50,000 clones, approximately 90% seen once. The germline V gene has CDR1 MRHNA and CDR2 SNTAGT. The CDR3 is made up of 15 amino acids. V shed 0 bases and J 5 bases; nucleotides not matched to a gene: 0. The TCR sequence derives from a female donor with multiple sclerosis, enrolled in a pregnancy study. This sample comprised CD8+ T cells from peripheral blood mononuclear cells, obtained in the second trimester of pregnancy. J is TRBJ2-3 and V is TRBV6-4; 12 nucleotides match TRBD2. CDR3 protein: CASSDSTSGGDTQYF. The CDR3 region has the DNA TGTGCCAGCAGTGACTCGACTAGCGGGGGAGATACGCAGTATTTT.